A selection of T cell receptor beta chains follows, all from one sample in a study of shared clonotypes between healthy human individuals. Sequencing was performed with immunoSEQ multiplex PCR; in TCRdb, only in-frame clones are kept and a portion is missing. This sample yields hundreds of thousands of clones, of which about 98% are seen a single time; 0.3% belongs to the top ten. Sequencing was carried out using naive CD8+ T cells sorted from blood. Receptors originate from a man aged 25-45 years in good health. CDR3s leave out the opening cysteine and the closing phenylalanine or tryptophan. Each record gives: V gene, D gene, CDR3 protein. D genes are given only for firm matches.

v_call: TRBV11-2
d_call: NA
cdr3_aa: ASSFLPAGHNEQF

v_call: TRBV5-4
d_call: NA
cdr3_aa: ASSLGIYEQY

v_call: TRBV4-3
d_call: TRBD1
cdr3_aa: ASSQDRTGRNEQF

v_call: TRBV10-3
d_call: NA
cdr3_aa: AISVGAGTDTQY

v_call: TRBV10-1
d_call: TRBD1
cdr3_aa: ASRTPGQESDTQY

v_call: TRBV6-1
d_call: TRBD2
cdr3_aa: ASSGGQGTSSYNEQF

v_call: TRBV4-3
d_call: TRBD2
cdr3_aa: ASSQGRAGGGELF

v_call: TRBV7-9
d_call: TRBD1
cdr3_aa: ASSLGGQVAYNEQF

v_call: TRBV29-1
d_call: TRBD2
cdr3_aa: SVPSGGGNEQF

v_call: TRBV4-2
d_call: NA
cdr3_aa: ASSQDAGSYEQY

v_call: TRBV7-9
d_call: NA
cdr3_aa: ASSLVSSYEQY

v_call: TRBV5-4
d_call: NA
cdr3_aa: ASSQGPSYEQY

v_call: TRBV27
d_call: TRBD1
cdr3_aa: ASSRTGTKTQY

v_call: TRBV5-5
d_call: NA
cdr3_aa: ASSLRAGRETQY

v_call: TRBV10-3
d_call: NA
cdr3_aa: AIRGGIPSYEQY

v_call: TRBV25-1
d_call: TRBD2
cdr3_aa: ASSDWGTSGSATYEQY

v_call: TRBV11-2
d_call: TRBD2
cdr3_aa: ASSSGLAGGQETQY

v_call: TRBV28
d_call: NA
cdr3_aa: ASQGTSGANVLT

v_call: TRBV5-1
d_call: NA
cdr3_aa: ASSFTGTKETQY

v_call: TRBV4-3
d_call: NA
cdr3_aa: ASSQEDQRGKIDNEQF

v_call: TRBV16
d_call: NA
cdr3_aa: ASSRWDTQY

v_call: TRBV6-6
d_call: TRBD2
cdr3_aa: ASRTGLAGGRQF

v_call: TRBV5-5
d_call: TRBD1
cdr3_aa: ASSSGTGNTEAF

v_call: TRBV7-7
d_call: NA
cdr3_aa: ASSLGGQGLTGELF

v_call: TRBV6-6
d_call: NA
cdr3_aa: ASSYSRELYEQY

v_call: TRBV7-9
d_call: TRBD1
cdr3_aa: ASSLVGEILQGSRYEQY

v_call: TRBV6-1
d_call: TRBD2
cdr3_aa: ASSEFSGRVMSDIQY

v_call: TRBV27
d_call: NA
cdr3_aa: ASRVGVSTEAF

v_call: TRBV27
d_call: TRBD2
cdr3_aa: ASSLGPSGINEQF

v_call: TRBV6-1
d_call: NA
cdr3_aa: ASRATTYEQY

v_call: TRBV7-9
d_call: TRBD2
cdr3_aa: ASSWGLAGGEQY

v_call: TRBV13
d_call: TRBD2
cdr3_aa: ASSLSGGTINEQF

v_call: TRBV2
d_call: NA
cdr3_aa: ASSEALSGTLTWAF

v_call: TRBV29-1
d_call: TRBD1
cdr3_aa: SVEVVPGQGAFGYGYT

v_call: TRBV9
d_call: NA
cdr3_aa: ASSVEEDSTDTQY

v_call: TRBV29-1
d_call: NA
cdr3_aa: SVRPWGPKSQETQY

v_call: TRBV4-1
d_call: NA
cdr3_aa: ASSQDEGGTRPKY

v_call: TRBV30
d_call: NA
cdr3_aa: AWSVGGLETQY

v_call: TRBV5-1
d_call: NA
cdr3_aa: ASRFGTQDRAKNIQY

v_call: TRBV7-2
d_call: NA
cdr3_aa: ASSPTENTEAF

v_call: TRBV9
d_call: TRBD2
cdr3_aa: ASSVGGGEQY

v_call: TRBV2
d_call: TRBD2
cdr3_aa: ASSDGLAEYNEQF

v_call: TRBV4-1
d_call: TRBD1
cdr3_aa: ASSQEGQGYEQY